Following are 3 T cell receptor beta chains from one sample sequenced in a study of regulatory T cells in long-lasting Graves disease. TCR beta libraries were built with iRepertoire HTBI primers and Arm-PCR of CDR3 regions. In TCRdb, the multiplex PCR reads were re-called with MiXCR into one record per CDR3 protein. The profile shows approximately 310,000 distinct CDR3 sequences, 15% to 20% of them singletons. The sample's time point: newly diagnosed GD, antithyroid drugs for less than 3 months. Scientists built the TCR library using RNA that was extracted from PBMCs. The input for sequencing was peripheral blood mononuclear cells (PBMCs), taken at new diagnosis, from a patient treated with antithyroid drugs. These receptors were taken from a female donor with Graves disease.

The table lists this clonotype with many counts. The V call is TRBV2, the J call TRBJ2-3; 8 bases agree with TRBD2. CDR3 length equals 14 residues. Germline V gene lookup returns CDR1 SNHLY and CDR2 FYNNEI. V was clipped by 5 bases and J by 1 base; unmatched bases: 2. The CDR3 region has the DNA TGTGCCAGCAGTCAGACTAGCGGCACAGATACGCAGTATTTT. The encoded protein is CASSQTSGTDTQYF.

There are many counts of this clonotype. The V call is TRBV12-5, the J call TRBJ1-4, with D uncertain. Looked up from germline, CDR1 is LGHNT and CDR2 is FRNRAP. The CDR3 has 14 residues. Between the trimmed V and J ends, which lost 2 bases and 0 bases, there was a span of 4 bases. In DNA, the CDR3 is TGTGCTAGTGGTTTGACCTCAACTAATGAAAAACTGTTTTTT. It translates to CASGLTSTNEKLFF.

V and J are TRBV29-1 and TRBJ2-4, with no clear D. The V gene lost 6 bases and the J gene lost 8 bases, with 14 bases spanning the gap. There are 12 residues in the CDR3. CDR1 SQVTM and CDR2 ANQGSEA come from the germline V gene. In DNA form, the CDR3 reads TGCAGCGTCGGTCTACTTGGTCACATTCAGTACTTC. Translation gives CSVGLLGHIQYF.